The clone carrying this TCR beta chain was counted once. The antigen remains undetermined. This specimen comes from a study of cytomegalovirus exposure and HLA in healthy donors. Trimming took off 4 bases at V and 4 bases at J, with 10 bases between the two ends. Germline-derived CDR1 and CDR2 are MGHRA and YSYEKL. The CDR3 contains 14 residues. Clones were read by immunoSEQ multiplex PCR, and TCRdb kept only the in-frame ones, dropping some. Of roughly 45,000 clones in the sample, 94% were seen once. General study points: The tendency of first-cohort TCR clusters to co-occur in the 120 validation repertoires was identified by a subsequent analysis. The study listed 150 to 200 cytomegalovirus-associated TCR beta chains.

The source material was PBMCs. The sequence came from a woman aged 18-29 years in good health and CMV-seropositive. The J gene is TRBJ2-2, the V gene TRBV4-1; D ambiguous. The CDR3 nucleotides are TGCGCCAGCAGCCGAGCCTCTATCACCGGGGAGCTGTTTTTT. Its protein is CASSRASITGELFF.